This T cell receptor beta chain is from a study of blood T cell repertoires in COVID-19. About the research overall: The origin of the acute and convalescent COVID-19 samples was the United States, Italy and Spain. In each case, the material was cDNA or gDNA derived from T cells, B-cell-depleted T cells, or PBMCs.

The trim removed 4 bases at V and 5 bases at J, leaving 1 base unmatched. Looked up from germline, CDR1 is MNHEY and CDR2 is SVGEGT. This CDR3 has 14 residues. Authors' analysis steps: Using reference gene primer amplification, nucleated cell counts were estimated. Method: immunoSEQ multiplex PCR; TCRdb's copy keeps in-frame clones and lacks some. V and J calls and clone size come straight from that table; D and trimming were deduced from the DNA. The sample contains about 260,000 clones, over 80% of which appear only once. The V call is TRBV6-2 or TRBV6-3, the J call TRBJ1-5, with 11 positions matching TRBD1. This TCR was recovered from a middle-aged woman who had recovered from COVID-19. Sequencing was carried out using peripheral blood. In nucleotides, the CDR3 is TGTGCCAGCAGTTTGGACAGGGGGCATCAGCCCCAGCATTTT. It is translated as CASSLDRGHQPQHF.